This T cell receptor beta chain was recorded in a study of blood T cell repertoires in COVID-19. Background on the study: From T cells, B-cell-depleted T cells, or PBMCs came the material, which was cDNA or gDNA.

Looked up from germline, CDR1 is SGDLS and CDR2 is YYNGEE. The CDR3 extends over 16 amino acids. The V end was cut by 3 bases, the J end by 1 base, with 14 bases between. Per the study methods: Nucleated cell counts were estimated from reference gene primer amplification. TCRdb's table, derived via immunoSEQ multiplex PCR, lists solely in-frame clones and lacks some. The V and J calls and clone size come from that table; D and trimming were worked out from the DNA. This table has roughly 54,000 clones, about 83% appearing once. Seattle patients were enrolled during active infection and followed longitudinally.

Sequencing was performed on peripheral blood. The TCR sequence derives from a woman aged 55-70 years with COVID-19, enrolled during active disease. The rearrangement links TRBV9 to TRBJ1-3; D gene uncertain. CDR3: CASSEEDRLSGNTIYF. The DNA for the CDR3 is TGTGCCAGCAGCGAGGAGGACCGGCTGTCTGGAAACACCATATATTTT.